The 24 T cell receptor beta chains below all came from one sample that was sequenced in a study of T-cell memory formation after mild COVID-19. MiXCR was run by TCRdb on the 5' RACE reads, yielding one entry per CDR3 protein. The top ten hold around 9.2% of the sample, which has about 560,000 distinct CDR3 sequences, 20% to 25% seen once. The sequencing sample was made of PBMCs or a T cell subset sorted from them (not recorded which). These receptors came from an adult woman who had mild COVID-19 (a few samples of this study predate the infection). Cell type and time point are not known.

This clonotype was counted between two and nine times. The rearrangement links TRBV11-2 to TRBJ2-1; D is unresolved. The CDR3 is 14 residues long. V shed 1 base and J shed 7 bases, with 11 bases lying between them. The germline gives CDR1 SGHAT, CDR2 FQNNGV. CDR3 sequence (DNA): TGTGCCAGCAGCTTAGGATACGGTCAAAATGAGCAGTTCTTC. As protein: CASSLGYGQNEQFF. Full variable domain (missing parts from reference TRBV11-2 and TRBJ2-1): EAGVAQSPRYKIIEKRQSVAFWCNPISGHATLYWYQQILGQGPKLLIQFQNNGVVDDSQLPKDRFSAERLKGVDSTLKIQPAKLEDSAVYLCASSLGYGQNEQFFGPGTRLTVL.

The genes are TRBV29-1 and TRBJ2-5; 10 nucleotides agree with TRBD1. The CDR3 is 14 amino acids. Trimming took 5 bases from V and 5 from J; bases not matched to a gene: 8. The V gene's germline CDR1 is SQVTM and CDR2 ANQGSEA. The CDR3 reads CSVSPGTGVETQYF. In DNA form, the CDR3 reads TGCAGCGTTAGTCCCGGGACAGGGGTGGAGACCCAGTACTTC.

This clonotype appeared a few times. CDR3 in DNA: TGCGCCAGCAGCCAACCAGGGAAGGGAGGGGGCTACACCTTC. As protein: CASSQPGKGGGYTF. The chain joins TRBV4-1 to TRBJ1-2, with D perhaps matching TRBD1 (5 bases). V lost 2 bases and J 8 bases, leaving 15 bases between the germline ends. Per the germline V gene, CDR1 is MGHRA and CDR2 is YSYEKL. This CDR3 is 14 amino acids long.

The table lists this clonotype with a few counts. The chain couples TRBV29-1 to TRBJ2-7; either TRBD1 or TRBD2 may fit D (6 bases each). Germline V lookup: CDR1 SQVTM, CDR2 ANQGSEA. CDR3 length equals 15 residues. The germline V and J ends were trimmed by 6 bases and 5 bases, with 23 bases remaining between them. As DNA, the CDR3 is TGCAGCGTCTCATCGGGAGAGGGGGATCCGGACGAGCAGTACTTC. It is translated as CSVSSGEGDPDEQYF.

The rearrangement joins TRBV15 to TRBJ2-7; TRBD2 matches at 9 bases. CDR3 length: 13 amino acids. Germline V gene data show CDR1 as LNHNV and CDR2 as YYDKDF (reference sequence). Unmatched junction bases numbered 5, after V lost 5 bases and J lost 6 bases. The CDR3 protein is CATSARTSAEQYF. The CDR3 bases are TGTGCCACCAGCGCCCGGACTAGCGCCGAGCAGTACTTC.

The CDR3 region is CASSLVADTDTQYF. In DNA, the CDR3 is TGTGCCAGCAGTTTAGTAGCGGACACAGATACGCAGTATTTT. The chain is built from TRBV12-3 or TRBV12-4 and TRBJ2-3, with TRBD2 as a possible D gene (6 bases). This CDR3 has 14 amino acids. V lost 1 base, J lost 2 bases, and 7 bases lay in between.

This clonotype was counted a few times. CDR3 in DNA: TGTGCCAGCAGTTACTCGTGGCAACCGGATGAGCAGTTCTTC. This gives the protein CASSYSWQPDEQFF. The chain uses TRBV6-6 and TRBJ2-1; D is ambiguous. Germline values: CDR1 MNHNY, CDR2 SVGAGI (reference sequence). This CDR3 contains 14 residues. V was trimmed by 0 bases and J by 8 bases, leaving 11 bases between them.

There are a few counts of this clonotype. The J gene is TRBJ2-7, the V gene TRBV20-1, with D tentatively TRBD2 (6 bases). The CDR3 spans 14 residues. Trimming cost V 3 bases and J 0 bases, with 12 bases left between them. Germline V CDR1 and CDR2: DFQATT, SNEGSKA (reference sequence). This CDR3 reads CSASRDFRSYEQYF. The DNA for the CDR3 is TGCAGTGCTAGCCGGGACTTCCGCTCCTACGAGCAGTACTTC.

This clonotype was recorded a few times. The chain uses TRBV6-5 and TRBJ2-2; 7 nucleotides align to TRBD1. The CDR3 loop spans 15 amino acids. CDR1 and CDR2 (germline): MNHEY, SVGAGI. Losses at the gene ends were 7 bases for V and 6 bases for J; bases not matched to a gene: 11. CDR3 in DNA: TGTGCCAGCACCTTAGTGACAGGGTCCCCCGGGGAGCTGTTTTTT. Translated: CASTLVTGSPGELFF.

The CDR3 sequence: CASSFGGRYNEQFF. For the CDR3, the DNA is TGTGCCAGCAGTTTTGGCGGGAGATACAATGAGCAGTTCTTC. This rearrangement joins TRBV12-3 or TRBV12-4 to TRBJ2-1; TRBD2 agrees at 7 bases. This CDR3 has 14 amino acids. Trimming cost V 3 bases and J 4 bases; bases outside gene matches: 3.

This sequence joins TRBV19 and TRBJ2-1; 8 bases map to TRBD2. Germline V gene sequence: CDR1 LNHDA, CDR2 SQIVND (reference sequence). The CDR3 runs to 15 residues. With 3 bases clipped from V and 6 bases from J, the junction kept 7 bases outside the gene matches. CDR3 region: CASSIYAGGSNEQFF. DNA of the CDR3: TGTGCCAGTAGTATTTATGCGGGAGGCTCCAATGAGCAGTTCTTC.

V usage is TRBV4-1 and J usage is TRBJ2-7; D remains ambiguous. The germline gives CDR1 MGHRA, CDR2 YSYEKL. Trimming stripped 1 base from V and 5 bases from J, with 12 bases between. This CDR3 spans 14 amino acids. The CDR3 loop reads CASSQVPPGDEQYF. The CDR3 DNA is TGCGCCAGCAGCCAAGTACCTCCTGGGGACGAGCAGTACTTC.

This clonotype has only a few counts. The rearrangement links TRBV5-6 to TRBJ2-1; D assignment may be TRBD1 or TRBD2 (5 bases each). Germline CDR1 and CDR2: SGHDT and YYEEEE. This CDR3 has 13 amino acids. V lost 6 bases and J lost 7, with 14 bases in between. CDR3 bases: TGTGCCAGCAAAAGAGGGGCGAAAAATGAGCAGTTCTTC. Translated, it gives CASKRGAKNEQFF.

Ten or more counts support this clonotype. The rearrangement links TRBV5-1 to TRBJ2-3; no definite D call. The CDR3 extends over 11 amino acids. With 4 bases removed from V and 7 bases from J, the gap between germline ends came to 7 bases. Per the germline V gene, CDR1 is SGHRS and CDR2 is YFSETQ. CDR3 coding DNA: TGCGCCAGCAGCGCCGCGTATACGCAGTATTTT. It specifies CASSAAYTQYF.

The rearrangement joins TRBV29-1 to TRBJ1-1; D might be TRBD1 (6 bases). This CDR3 spans 14 amino acids. V was trimmed by 0 bases and J by 6 bases, leaving 14 bases between them. Germline V gene sequence: CDR1 SQVTM, CDR2 ANQGSEA. The CDR3 reads CSVEDHGRGPEAFF. In DNA form, the CDR3 reads TGCAGCGTTGAAGATCATGGTCGGGGGCCTGAAGCTTTCTTT.

This clonotype has a handful of counts. V and J are TRBV7-9 and TRBJ2-1, with 7 positions matching TRBD1. The trim removed 5 bases at V and 6 bases at J, leaving 10 bases unmatched. CDR3 length: 15 residues. Per the germline V gene, CDR1 is SEHNR and CDR2 is FQNEAQ (reference sequence). CDR3 DNA: TGTGCCAGCAGCCCCCGACAGGGTAGGGTCAATGAGCAGTTCTTC. Protein: CASSPRQGRVNEQFF.

This clonotype was seen a few times. This chain joins TRBV5-1 and TRBJ1-1; D is unresolved. The CDR3 totals 12 residues. Germline CDR1 and CDR2: SGHRS and YFSETQ. Trimming took 0 bases from V and 5 from J, leaving 5 bases between them. The CDR3 reads CASSLGITEAFF. The CDR3 DNA reads as TGCGCCAGCAGCTTGGGGATAACTGAAGCTTTCTTT.

The J gene is TRBJ2-7, the V gene TRBV7-9, with a possible D match to TRBD1 (6 bases). Germline CDR1 is SEHNR and CDR2 is FQNEAQ (reference sequence). The CDR3 covers 13 residues. V lost 3 bases, J lost 3 bases, and 9 bases lay in between. CDR3 sequence: CASSFQGRYEQYF. In DNA form, the CDR3 reads TGTGCCAGCAGCTTCCAGGGGCGCTACGAGCAGTACTTC.

V and J are TRBV6-4 and TRBJ2-2; TRBD1 matches 8 bases. Per germline, CDR1 MRHNA and CDR2 SNTAGT. V was pared by 8 bases and J by 7 bases, with 15 bases of the junction left unmatched. The CDR3 is 16 amino acids. The CDR3 nucleotides are TGTGCCAGCCGCAGCCCGGGACAGGTATCTGGCGGGGAGCTGTTTTTT. Translated, it gives CASRSPGQVSGGELFF.

The table lists this clonotype with a few counts. The J gene is TRBJ1-1, the V gene TRBV7-9; D not certain. The length of the CDR3 is 14 residues. Trimming pared 8 bases from V and 5 bases from J, leaving 18 bases between. In germline, CDR1 is SEHNR, CDR2 FQNEAQ (reference sequence). The DNA of the CDR3 is TGTGCCAGCTGGGCGTCGACGGGGATAACTGAAGCTTTCTTT. Translated: CASWASTGITEAFF.

This chain joins TRBV14 and TRBJ2-7; no clear D gene. V was pared by 2 bases and J by 1 base, with 3 bases between. The CDR3 loop spans 12 amino acids. Per germline, CDR1 SGHDN and CDR2 FVKESK. The CDR3 DNA follows: TGTGCCAGCAGCCAATTTTCCTACGAGCAGTACTTC. It yields the protein CASSQFSYEQYF.

V is TRBV7-6 and J is TRBJ2-1, with 8 bases aligning to TRBD2. CDR3 length: 16 amino acids. V lost 5 bases, J lost 0 bases, and 6 bases stayed unmatched. Per the germline V gene, CDR1 is SGHVS and CDR2 is FNYEAQ. The CDR3 sequence is CASSPAGASSYNEQFF. In nucleotides, the CDR3 is TGTGCCAGCAGCCCAGCGGGGGCCAGCTCCTACAATGAGCAGTTCTTC.

The chain is built from TRBV12-3 or TRBV12-4 and TRBJ2-2; TRBD2 matches at 11 bases. V lost 5 bases, J lost 3 bases, and 5 bases stayed unmatched. CDR3 length: 16 amino acids. The CDR3: CASSPGTSGYTGELFF. Here the CDR3 DNA reads TGTGCCAGCAGTCCGGGGACTAGCGGCTACACCGGGGAGCTGTTTTTT.

This clonotype was found a few times. V is TRBV18 and J is TRBJ1-6, with D hard to call. The CDR3 extends over 15 amino acids. Germline V CDR1 and CDR2: KGHSH, LQKENI. V lost 2 bases, J lost 10 bases, and 15 bases lay in between. This CDR3 is CASSPNKGSNSPLHF. In DNA, the CDR3 is TGTGCCAGCTCACCAAACAAAGGGTCGAACTCACCCCTCCACTTT.